This T cell receptor beta chain was observed in a study of Graves' ophthalmopathy and Graves' hyperthyroidism. Trimming left V 0 bases short and J 6 bases short, with 15 bases between. CDR3 size: 15 residues. Germline CDR1 LGHNA, CDR2 YNFKEQ. Study observations and caveats: As the model predicted ophthalmopathy progression, it achieved a sensitivity of 70.59% and a specificity of about 72%.

Absence of ophthalmopathy within 18 months of follow-up defined stable hyperthyroidism. The hyperthyroidism patients had a new diagnosis of under 2 months' duration and were aged 18 to 65. What supplied the PBMCs was approximately 10 ml of fresh peripheral blood. Amplifying from RNA transcripts, the study obtained TCR beta CDR3 regions. HTBI primers were used in a first-round RT-PCR, which preceded a second-round multiplex PCR. TCRdb itself ran the multiplex PCR reads through MiXCR, one entry per CDR3 protein. The table shows approximately 410,000 distinct CDR3 sequences, with approximately 15% occurring only once. In its sample, this clonotype was seen many times. Its target is unknown.

V usage is TRBV4-2 and J usage is TRBJ2-7; possibly TRBD2 for D (6 bases). This clonotype originated in a woman aged 18-35 years with stable Graves' hyperthyroidism. Specimen: peripheral blood. The CDR3 coding sequence is TGTGCCAGCAGCCAAGATCTCGGGGCGCGGGGCGAGCAGTACTTC. Encoded protein: CASSQDLGARGEQYF.